Listed here are 27 T cell receptor beta chains from one sample, sequenced in a study of beta chain features in type 1 diabetes. Whole-study findings and limits: Type 1 diabetes patients had TCRB CDR3s that were shorter (moderately but significantly so) in all four CD4+ subsets.

Sequenced material consisted of expressed TCRB transcripts (all of the isolated RNA was reverse transcribed). Profiling relied on immunoSEQ multiplex PCR, and the TCRdb table lists in-frame clones only, not all of them. The sample has around 650,000 clones, roughly an eighth seen once. The antigens of these receptors remain unknown. Sequencing was done on a sample of naive CD4+ T cells from blood. Every receptor here comes from a man aged 30 to 45 with type 1 diabetes.

This clone came up a few times. The rearrangement links TRBV28 to TRBJ2-1, with D perhaps TRBD2 (6 bases). V lost 7 bases and J lost 8, with 15 bases in between. The V gene's germline CDR1 is MDHEN and CDR2 SYDVKM. The CDR3 consists of 13 residues. The CDR3 sequence is CASILGGTDEQFF. The CDR3 nucleotides are TGTGCCAGCATCCTTGGGGGGACCGATGAGCAGTTCTTC.

This clone was observed a few times. This rearrangement joins TRBV29-1 to TRBJ2-5; D is possibly TRBD1 (5 bases). The length of the CDR3 is 13 residues. Per the germline V gene, CDR1 is SQVTM and CDR2 is ANQGSEA. The V and J ends lost 1 base and 5 bases respectively, with 11 bases between them. The CDR3 loop reads CSVEGRVVETQYF. CDR3 DNA: TGCAGCGTTGAAGGCAGGGTTGTGGAGACCCAGTACTTC. Drawing the rest from reference TRBV29-1 and TRBJ2-5, the complete variable domain is SAVISQKPSRDICQRGTSLTIQCQVDSQVTMMFWYRQQPGQSLTLIATANQGSEATYESGFVIDKFPISRPNLTFSTLTVSNMSPEDSSIYLCSVEGRVVETQYFGPGTRLLVL.

This chain joins TRBV29-1 and TRBJ2-1, with D perhaps being TRBD1 or TRBD2 (6 bases each). V gave up 6 bases and J gave up 7 bases, with 16 bases separating them. Germline V gives CDR1 SQVTM, CDR2 ANQGSEA. CDR3 length: 13 residues. CDR3 in DNA: TGCAGCGTGGGGGGCCTCCTGGGGAATGAGCAGTTCTTC. Its protein is CSVGGLLGNEQFF.

This sequence joins TRBV7-2 and TRBJ2-5; tentative D call: TRBD1 (5 bases). Germline assignment: CDR1 SGHTA and CDR2 FQGNSA. V dropped 6 bases and J dropped 4 bases, with 15 bases sitting between them. This CDR3 is built from 14 residues. The CDR3 coding sequence is TGTGCCAGCAGTCTGCCGCAGGGTCGAGAGACCCAGTACTTC. Its translation: CASSLPQGRETQYF.

The chain is built from TRBV7-9 and TRBJ2-7; D is unclear. The length of the CDR3 is 16 residues. Looked up from germline, CDR1 is SEHNR and CDR2 is FQNEAQ (reference sequence). The V gene lost 2 bases and the J gene lost 0 bases, with 14 bases spanning the gap. The CDR3 loop reads CASSLSRGSSSYEQYF. For the CDR3, the DNA is TGTGCCAGCAGCTTATCTCGTGGTTCGAGCTCCTACGAGCAGTACTTC.

This clone has just a few counts. The chain uses TRBV4-3 and TRBJ1-2; no firm D call. Trimming shortened V by 4 bases and J by 2 bases, and 17 bases separated the two germline ends. This CDR3 region has 16 residues. Germline V lookup: CDR1 LGHNA, CDR2 YSLEER. The CDR3 sequence: CASSPHRAELNYGYTF. DNA for the CDR3: TGCGCCAGCAGCCCTCATAGGGCAGAACTGAACTATGGCTACACCTTC.

The rearrangement joins TRBV7-9 to TRBJ1-2; TRBD1 matches 8 bases. The CDR3 has 14 amino acids. Trimming cost V 1 base and J 8 bases; bases outside gene matches: 6. CDR1 SEHNR and CDR2 FQNEAQ come from the germline V gene (reference sequence). The CDR3 spells CASSLGQGLVGYTF. DNA of the CDR3: TGTGCCAGCAGCTTAGGACAGGGGCTAGTAGGCTACACCTTC.

The chain carries TRBV9 and TRBJ1-5; D gene uncertain. From germline, CDR1 is SGDLS and CDR2 YYNGEE. Trimming shortened V by 0 bases and J by 8 bases, and 12 bases separated the two germline ends. CDR3 length: 14 residues. The CDR3, as DNA: TGTGCCAGCAGCGTAGAGGACGGAAAGGAGCCCCAGCATTTT. Translating gives CASSVEDGKEPQHF.

The rearrangement links TRBV7-9 to TRBJ2-1; 7 nucleotides line up with TRBD2. J lost 6 bases, V lost 7 bases, and 9 bases had no gene match. This CDR3 contains 14 residues. The germline V gene has CDR1 SEHNR and CDR2 FQNEAQ (reference sequence). CDR3 nucleotide sequence: TGTGCCAGCACTGTAGCGGGTTGGGGCAATGAGCAGTTCTTC. Translated, it gives CASTVAGWGNEQFF.

The V gene is TRBV7-3, the J gene TRBJ2-3; 13 bases match TRBD2. Germline V gene sequence: CDR1 SGHTA, CDR2 FQGTGA. The V segment lost 4 bases and the J segment 6 bases; nucleotides outside the gene matches: 10. This CDR3 has 17 residues. CDR3 nucleotides: TGTGCCAGCAGCTCGCGGACTAGCGGGGGTCCCAGGGATACGCAGTATTTT. This codes for CASSSRTSGGPRDTQYF.

This clone has more than one count but fewer than ten. This sequence joins TRBV5-1 and TRBJ2-7, with 10 bases aligning to TRBD2. The CDR3 sequence is 15 residues long. Germline CDR1 SGHRS, CDR2 YFSETQ. The V and J ends lost 3 bases and 4 bases, in that order; junction bases with no gene match: 7. CDR3 sequence (DNA): TGCGCCAGCAGCTCGCAGGGGACTAGCGAATACGAGCAGTACTTC. Translated, it gives CASSSQGTSEYEQYF.

The chain recombines TRBV7-9 with TRBJ1-2; a weak D match, TRBD1 (6 bases). Trimming cost V 5 bases and J 6 bases, with 7 bases left between them. CDR3 length: 11 amino acids. The germline CDR1 and CDR2 sequences are SEHNR and FQNEAQ (reference sequence). The CDR3 nucleotides read TGTGCCAGCAGCAACAGGGATGGCTACACCTTC. Amino acid sequence: CASSNRDGYTF. Using reference TRBV7-9 and TRBJ1-2 for the parts outside the CDR3, the full variable domain is DTGVSQNPRHKITKRGQNVTFRCDPISEHNRLYWYRQTLGQGPEFLTYFQNEAQLEKSRLLSDRFSAERPKGSFSTLEIQRTEQGDSAMYLCASSNRDGYTFGSGTRLTVV.

This clone has a count of ten or more. The rearrangement joins TRBV15 to TRBJ1-5; unclear D gene. The CDR3 totals 13 residues. V lost 0 bases and J 7 bases, leaving 7 bases between the germline ends. Germline lookup yields CDR1 LNHNV and CDR2 YYDKDF (reference sequence). CDR3 protein: CATSREFAQPQHF. CDR3 coding DNA: TGTGCCACCAGCAGAGAGTTCGCCCAGCCCCAGCATTTT.

There are a few counts of this clone. The chain carries TRBV14 and TRBJ2-5; no reliable D call. The germline V and J ends were trimmed by 0 bases and 4 bases, with 9 bases remaining between them. The CDR3 contains 14 residues. The V gene's germline CDR1 is SGHDN and CDR2 FVKESK. CDR3 DNA: TGTGCCAGCAGCCAAGACCCTCTACTAGAGACCCAGTACTTC. Protein sequence: CASSQDPLLETQYF.

This rearrangement joins TRBV28 to TRBJ2-7; D gene uncertain. Per germline, CDR1 MDHEN and CDR2 SYDVKM. V dropped 1 base and J dropped 3 bases, with 10 bases sitting between them. The length of the CDR3 is 14 residues. CDR3 in amino acids: CASSLSQVNYEQYF. The CDR3 bases are TGTGCCAGCAGTTTATCCCAGGTGAACTACGAGCAGTACTTC.

This clone was counted a few times. The V call is TRBV2, the J call TRBJ2-3, with 8 bases that match TRBD2. There are 16 residues in the CDR3. The V and J ends lost 3 bases and 6 bases, in that order; junction bases with no gene match: 11. Germline V gene sequence: CDR1 SNHLY, CDR2 FYNNEI. The CDR3 sequence is CASSEMVAGYLDTQYF. The CDR3, as DNA: TGTGCCAGCAGTGAGATGGTAGCGGGGTATTTGGATACGCAGTATTTT.

This clone was seen a few times. This sequence joins TRBV2 and TRBJ2-1; D is unclear. The V end lost 10 bases, the J end lost 5 bases, and 12 bases lay between the germline ends. In germline, CDR1 is SNHLY, CDR2 FYNNEI. This CDR3 contains 12 residues. In DNA, the CDR3 is TGTGCCACGGATGGACGGGACAATGAGCAGTTCTTC. This codes for CATDGRDNEQFF.

There are a few counts of this clone. V is TRBV4-2 and J is TRBJ2-2; a weak D match, TRBD1 (6 bases). V was clipped by 1 base and J by 5 bases, with 14 bases between them. CDR3 length equals 16 residues. Germline V CDR1 and CDR2: LGHNA, YNFKEQ. This chain's CDR3 is CASSQGAGVGTGELFF. The CDR3 DNA is TGTGCCAGCAGCCAAGGGGCAGGGGTTGGGACCGGGGAGCTGTTTTTT.

J is TRBJ2-5 and V is TRBV10-3; TRBD1 might be the D (6 bases). The germline gives CDR1 ENHRY, CDR2 SYGVKD. V was pared by 6 bases and J by 1 base, with 9 bases between. This CDR3 is 13 amino acids long. The CDR3 region is CAISRGPQETQYF. CDR3 bases: TGTGCCATCAGCAGGGGACCCCAAGAGACCCAGTACTTC.

In its sample, this clone was seen a few times. The V and J genes are TRBV18 and TRBJ1-4; D is undetermined. The CDR3 runs to 16 residues. V lost 2 bases, J lost 8 bases, and 18 bases lay in between. Germline CDR1 and CDR2: KGHSH and LQKENI. CDR3 DNA: TGTGCCAGCTCACCAGGACGGACGGACCTCGAGGAAAAACTGTTTTTT. Its protein product is CASSPGRTDLEEKLFF.

CDR3 protein: CSVDLDDRGYGYTF. In nucleotides, the CDR3 is TGCAGCGTTGACCTCGACGACAGGGGCTATGGCTACACCTTC. The chain uses TRBV29-1 and TRBJ1-2; 8 positions agree with TRBD1. CDR3 length equals 14 residues. Per the germline V gene, CDR1 is SQVTM and CDR2 is ANQGSEA. J was trimmed by 4 bases and V by 3 bases; bases with no gene match: 7. Full variable domain (remainder filled in from reference TRBV29-1 and TRBJ1-2): SAVISQKPSRDICQRGTSLTIQCQVDSQVTMMFWYRQQPGQSLTLIATANQGSEATYESGFVIDKFPISRPNLTFSTLTVSNMSPEDSSIYLCSVDLDDRGYGYTFGSGTRLTVV.

This chain's CDR3 is CASSLTAVGTGELFF. CDR3 DNA: TGTGCCAGCAGTTTGACGGCAGTGGGCACCGGGGAGCTGTTTTTT. The chain recombines TRBV27 with TRBJ2-2; D ambiguous. V lost 3 bases to trimming and J lost 4 bases, with 12 bases between them. The CDR3 contains 15 residues. The germline CDR1 and CDR2 sequences are MNHEY and SMNVEV (reference sequence).

This clone came up a few times. CDR3 nucleotide sequence: TGTGCCAGCACTGCAGGGGGCAGGGATGGCTACACCTTC. Translation gives CASTAGGRDGYTF. The chain joins TRBV2 to TRBJ1-2; 8 nucleotides agree with TRBD1. Germline values: CDR1 SNHLY, CDR2 FYNNEI. Trimming took 7 bases from V and 6 from J; bases not matched to a gene: 7. CDR3 size: 13 residues.

As regards this clone: The sample contains more than one DNA sequence encoding this CDR3. The chain uses TRBV29-1 and TRBJ1-1, with D maybe TRBD1 (5 bases). Germline V gene lookup returns CDR1 SQVTM and CDR2 ANQGSEA. Trimming removed 4 bases at V and 5 bases at J, with 14 bases between. The CDR3 consists of 13 residues. The CDR3 nucleotides are TGCAGCGTTGCGGGCAGGGTGGGGACTGAAGCTTTCTTT. Its translation: CSVAGRVGTEAFF.

The chain recombines TRBV28 with TRBJ2-1; the D call may be TRBD1 or TRBD2 (6 bases each). With 8 bases removed from V and 0 bases from J, the gap between germline ends came to 14 bases. The CDR3 contains 15 residues. CDR1 MDHEN and CDR2 SYDVKM come from the germline V gene. This CDR3 reads CASLNGGGSYNEQFF. The CDR3 nucleotides are TGTGCCAGCCTCAATGGAGGGGGCTCCTACAATGAGCAGTTCTTC.

J is TRBJ2-3 and V is TRBV7-6; D is ambiguous. The V gene lost 3 bases and the J gene lost 6 bases, with 7 bases spanning the gap. Germline V gene lookup returns CDR1 SGHVS and CDR2 FNYEAQ. The CDR3 contains 12 residues. The CDR3 loop reads CASSFRWDTQYF. The CDR3, as DNA: TGTGCCAGCAGCTTTCGGTGGGATACGCAGTATTTT.

This clone was recorded a few times. This rearrangement joins TRBV9 to TRBJ2-3; 13 bases line up with TRBD2. The CDR3 has 17 residues. CDR1 is SGDLS and CDR2 is YYNGEE in the germline V gene. The ends lost 0 bases at V and 4 bases at J; junction bases unmatched: 5. The CDR3 spells CASSVAQLAGGADTQYF. The CDR3 bases are TGTGCCAGCAGCGTAGCTCAACTAGCGGGAGGGGCAGATACGCAGTATTTT.